This paragraph reports one TCR beta chain. It lacks a known antigen. Qualities for individual bases were not recorded, and no much larger clone is one base off. In a few donor pairs, further sequencing was done on unstimulated CD8+ naive, CD4+ memory, CD8+ TEMRA, CD4+ naive and CD8+ effector memory subsets. TCRbeta CDR3 sequencing was performed on sorted unstimulated T cells and on proliferating T cells recovered from mixed lymphocyte reactions. Fresh whole blood from ten HLA-typed healthy donors was used as the source from which PBMCs were isolated. Library prep was done by the immunoSEQ multiplex PCR assay. About 10^5 TCR templates per sample were assayed by the deep sequencing platform. Genomic DNA extracted from sorted T cells was the material used for TCRbeta CDR3 sequencing. In the authors' own workflow: The R programming language was used for clonal analysis of TCRbeta CDR3 data. Alloreactive CD4+ and CD8+ clones were identified by comparing unstimulated samples to CFSE-low samples taken after the reaction. Alloreactive CD4+ clones were assigned to regulatory or non-regulatory origin by matching sequences to sorted unstimulated Treg and non-Treg repertoires. As stored in TCRdb, this immuneACCESS dataset retains in-frame rearrangements with V and J assigned. A fraction of the clones does not appear; measured against another copy, unresolved V genes explain less than half of the discrepancy, and the remainder lacks a known reason. That table is the source of V, J and clone size, and D and trimming were worked out from the DNA. For this sample there are 50,000 or so clones; roughly 84% appear just once. Clones ranked in the top ten supply less than 0.35% of the sample.

This specimen belongs to a study of siplizumab effects on memory and regulatory T cells (dated by TCRdb to about 2019). With regard to the full study: The effect of the anti-CD2 antibody siplizumab on alloreactive T-cell subsets was examined in allogeneic mixed lymphocyte reactions constructed from human PBMCs. Findings and caveats that apply to the study as a whole: Among mappable alloreactive CD4+ clones, an average Treg-derived fraction of 68.8% was observed with siplizumab, compared with more than 25% in control reactions. About 80-96% of proliferating CD4+ or CD8+ clones could not be given a naive or memory phenotype. Unstimulated naive T cells appeared to be more diverse than memory T cells, and naive cells seemed to make a substantial contribution to the alloresponse. The cumulative frequency of alloreactive sequences that could be traced back to unstimulated CD4+ memory T cells was significantly reduced by siplizumab. Whether proliferating Tregs from siplizumab cultures actually had suppressive function was not functionally confirmed. Because sequences below about 10^-5 frequency were poorly captured, only a minor fraction of alloreactive clones could be mapped to unstimulated subsets.

The CDR3 goes from the cysteine to the phenylalanine over 16 residues. CDR3 DNA is the only sequence kept; it has 48 bases, read in frame from the first base. The V end gives up 0 bases and the J end 4 bases, leaving 4 bases in the junction not matched to a gene. The germline V gene gives CDR1 as MNHEY and CDR2 as SVGAGI. This chain is built from TRBV6-5 and TRBJ2-4; TRBD2 agrees with 9 junctional bases. Sequencing input: naive CD8+ T cells sorted from blood. What the cell subset or site label conveys for this sample: unstimulated naive T cells. This TCR derives from a human donor in good health. The CDR3 amino acid sequence is: CASSYSPSGVKNIQYF. Here is the DNA: TGTGCCAGCAGTTACTCTCCTAGCGGGGTTAAAAACATTCAGTACTTC.